This entry lists 6 T cell receptor beta chains sequenced from one sample in a study of shared clonotypes between healthy human individuals. Only in-frame clones appear in the TCRdb table, and some are missing; sequencing was by immunoSEQ multiplex PCR. The data show some 2,000,000 clones, with roughly 95% seen just once and more than 0.1% held by the top ten. Sample: naive CD4+ T cells sorted from blood. As to subset: CD45RA+ positively selected. These receptors originate from a man between 18 and 29 years old in good health.

The rearrangement links TRBV28 to TRBJ1-6; D not resolved. CDR3 length equals 15 residues. V was pared by 6 bases and J by 0 bases, with 9 bases between. Germline lookup yields CDR1 MDHEN and CDR2 SYDVKM. For the CDR3, the DNA is TGTGCCAGCAGCAGCCCCACCTCCTATAATTCACCCCTCCACTTT. Amino acid sequence: CASSSPTSYNSPLHF.

J is TRBJ2-7 and V is TRBV4-3, with D perhaps matching TRBD2 (5 bases). The CDR3 has 16 amino acids. The ends were cut back, 0 bases at V and 0 bases at J, with 12 bases in the middle. Germline values: CDR1 LGHNA, CDR2 YSLEER. The CDR3 DNA reads TGCGCCAGCAGCCAAGAGAGGGAAATAAGCTCCTACGAGCAGTACTTC. Its translation: CASSQEREISSYEQYF.

The chain carries TRBV6-1 and TRBJ1-5; D uncertain. Trimming removed 6 bases from V and 1 base from J, with 10 bases in between. The CDR3 consists of 14 residues. CDR1 and CDR2 (germline): MNHNS, SASEGT. CDR3 region: CASRRADSNQPQHF. The CDR3 DNA follows: TGTGCCAGCAGGCGGGCAGACAGCAATCAGCCCCAGCATTTT.

V gene TRBV5-8 combines with J gene TRBJ2-7; D not certain. V lost 4 bases and J 2 bases, leaving 10 bases between the germline ends. Germline lookup yields CDR1 SGHTS and CDR2 YDEGEE. The length of the CDR3 is 13 residues. The CDR3, as DNA: TGTGCCAGCAGCCCGGGCCCAACCTACGAGCAGTACTTC. Protein: CASSPGPTYEQYF.

V usage is TRBV5-4 and J usage is TRBJ2-2; 10 bases line up with TRBD1. V was pared by 6 bases and J by 7 bases, with 12 bases of the junction left unmatched. The CDR3 runs 16 residues. CDR1 is SGHNT, CDR2 YYREEE, per germline (reference sequence). CDR3 nucleotides: TGTGCCAGCACCCGAGACAGGGGGCGCAAAAACGGGGAGCTGTTTTTT. As protein: CASTRDRGRKNGELFF.

The rearrangement joins TRBV5-1 to TRBJ1-1, with 9 bases matching TRBD1. J gave up 4 bases and V 4 bases, and 11 bases lay outside the gene matches. This CDR3 region has 16 residues. Per germline, CDR1 SGHRS and CDR2 YFSETQ. The CDR3 loop is CASSRGRTGASTEAFF. CDR3 bases: TGCGCCAGCAGCCGAGGGCGGACAGGGGCGAGCACTGAAGCTTTCTTT.